This record concerns one TCR beta chain sequence. Different DNA sequences within this sample yield the same CDR3. Germline CDR1 MNHEY, CDR2 SMNVEV (reference sequence). V lost 5 bases and J lost 2, with 2 bases in between. The CDR3 length is 11 residues. The sample is drawn from a study of shared T cell receptors in the human thymus. Using immunoSEQ multiplex PCR, the repertoire was profiled, and TCRdb retains in-frame clones only, with some absent. The repertoire consists of hundreds of thousands of clones, with 87% occurring once and the leading ten covering under 0.01%. These data also formed part of another study, on human thymus T cells. As that report states: Usage of V and J genes appeared biased in thymic and blood repertoires.

This receptor was identified in a boy in the first two years of life with a congenital heart defect. The gene calls are TRBV27 and TRBJ2-3; D not resolved. Sequencing was carried out using thymocytes. This chain's CDR3 is CASSHTDTQYF. CDR3 nucleotides: TGTGCCAGCAGTCACACAGATACGCAGTATTTT.